This T cell receptor (beta chain) was captured in a study of neurological immune-mediated disorders. A single record per CDR3 protein comes from TCRdb applying MiXCR to the 5' RACE reads. This table has about 59,000 distinct CDR3 sequences, around 24% appearing once. Study outcomes and limitations: HTLV-1-associated myelopathy led in TCR clonal expansion, while multiple sclerosis ranked lowest, below healthy controls. None of the CDR3 amino acid sequences of expanded clones recurred across subjects, suggesting private repertoires in all groups.

The V end was cut by 1 base, the J end by 1 base, with 7 bases between. The CDR3 covers 15 residues. This clonotype was recorded a few times. Its antigen is unidentified. The time point here: technical triplicate 2. The sequence was obtained from a man aged 55-75 years with HTLV-1-associated myelopathy (HAM/TSP). The specimen was PBMCs. V and J are TRBV12-3 or TRBV12-4 and TRBJ2-2; a possible D gene is TRBD2 (6 bases). The CDR3 region is CASSLDGGNTGELFF. The CDR3 DNA is TGTGCCAGCAGTTTAGACGGGGGGAACACCGGGGAGCTGTTTTTT.